The present T cell receptor (beta chain) was sequenced within a study of CD8+CD57+ T cells in acquired aplastic anemia. Genomic DNA, the template, was used for profiling of the TCR beta VDJ and CDR3. TCRdb reprocessed the reads via MiXCR and lists one record per CDR3 protein. The table has some 290,000 distinct CDR3 sequences, around 60% seen once; the top ten hold roughly 8%. This CDR3 is built from 14 residues. Germline trimming cut 4 bases from V and 5 bases from J; bases unmatched to any gene: 5. Germline loops: CDR1 LGHDT, CDR2 YNNKEL (reference sequence). This clonotype has at least ten counts. The TCR sequence derives from a human donor with severe aplastic anemia or a healthy control (not recorded which). Sequencing input: sorted CD4+, CD8+, or CD8+CD57+ T cells (not recorded which) from PBMCs. The V and J genes are TRBV3-1 and TRBJ2-3; TRBD1 matches at 8 bases. The CDR3 DNA reads as TGTGCCAGCAGCCTCCGACAGGGGAAAGATACGCAGTATTTT. It is translated as CASSLRQGKDTQYF.